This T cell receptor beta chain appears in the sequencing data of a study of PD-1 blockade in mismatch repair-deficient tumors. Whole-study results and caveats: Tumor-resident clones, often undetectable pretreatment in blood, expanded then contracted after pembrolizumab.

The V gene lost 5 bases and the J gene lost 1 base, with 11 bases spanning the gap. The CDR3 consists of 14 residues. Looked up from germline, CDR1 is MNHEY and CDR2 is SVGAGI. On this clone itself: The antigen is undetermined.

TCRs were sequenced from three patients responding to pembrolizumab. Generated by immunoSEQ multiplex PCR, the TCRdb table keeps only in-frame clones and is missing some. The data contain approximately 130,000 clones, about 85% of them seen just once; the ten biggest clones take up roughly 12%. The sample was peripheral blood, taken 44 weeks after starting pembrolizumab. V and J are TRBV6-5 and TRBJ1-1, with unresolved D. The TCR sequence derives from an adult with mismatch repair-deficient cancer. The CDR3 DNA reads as TGTGCCAGCAGTCTAGTCTCAGGGAACACTGAAGCTTTCTTT. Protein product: CASSLVSGNTEAFF.